This T cell receptor beta chain derives from a study of human T cells and chemical hapten exposure. Whole-study context: Reading of the patch tests, which applied 0.01% DPC to the upper back, occurred at 6 days.

The time point denotes: patch test 1, 2 weeks after DPC sensitization. Treatment defined: therapeutic diphenylcyclopropenone sensitization with weekly scalp DPC. Germline CDR1 reads SGHTA; CDR2 reads FQGNSA. CDR3 length: 15 residues. Trimming took off 5 bases at V and 4 bases at J, with 16 bases between the two ends. TCRdb re-analysed the RACE reads in MiXCR, keeping a single row per CDR3 protein. Of more than 150,000 distinct CDR3 sequences listed, about 14% were seen once; the top ten hold approximately 1.5%. The sample consisted of whole blood, taken in connection with sensitization to the hapten diphenylcyclopropenone (DPC). This receptor was identified in a woman in her 30s with alopecia areata. Some clones in this sample may be carry-over from other donors' samples. V and J are TRBV7-2 and TRBJ2-3; D remains unclear. CDR3 region: CASSATARRADTQYF. CDR3 DNA: TGTGCCAGCAGCGCAACGGCCCGTCGGGCAGATACGCAGTATTTT.